This TCR beta chain is from a study of cytomegalovirus exposure and HLA in healthy donors. The study, taken as a whole, reports: For most subjects, TCR beta sequences were reported to predict HLA-A and HLA-B alleles with accuracy. Presence/absence analyses treated sequencing depth as roughly uniform across donors. An observed cluster of highly shared sequence variants was recorded as a likely sequencing artifact. Differences between HLA loci emerged in a later analysis of TCR association rates, with DRB1 most and HLA-C fewest.

This clone was seen a few times. The antigen is unknown. Both 60 Vbeta primers and 13 Jbeta primers went into the PCR. Assay: immunoSEQ multiplex PCR; the TCRdb copy retains only in-frame clones and omits some. This sample has 110,000 or so clones, with around three quarters found just once. Trimming left V 8 bases short and J 0 bases short, with 10 bases between. CDR3 length: 13 residues. Germline CDR1 and CDR2: SGHTA and FQGNSA. Sequences were obtained from PBMCs. The rearrangement joins TRBV7-2 to TRBJ1-1, with D possibly being TRBD1 (5 bases). This clonotype was sampled from a female donor in good health and CMV-seronegative. The CDR3, as DNA: TGTGCCAGCCTGCCAGGGATGAACACTGAAGCTTTCTTT. It is translated as CASLPGMNTEAFF.